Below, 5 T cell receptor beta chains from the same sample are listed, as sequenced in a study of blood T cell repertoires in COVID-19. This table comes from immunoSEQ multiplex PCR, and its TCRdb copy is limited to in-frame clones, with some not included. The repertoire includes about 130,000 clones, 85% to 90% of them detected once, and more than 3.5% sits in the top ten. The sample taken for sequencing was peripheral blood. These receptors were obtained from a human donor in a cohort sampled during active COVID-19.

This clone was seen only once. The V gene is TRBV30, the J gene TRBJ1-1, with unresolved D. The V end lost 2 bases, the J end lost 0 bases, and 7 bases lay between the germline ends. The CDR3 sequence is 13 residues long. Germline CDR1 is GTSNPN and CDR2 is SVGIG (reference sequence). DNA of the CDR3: TGTGCCTGGAGTCGTACAGTGAACACTGAAGCTTTCTTT. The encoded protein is CAWSRTVNTEAFF.

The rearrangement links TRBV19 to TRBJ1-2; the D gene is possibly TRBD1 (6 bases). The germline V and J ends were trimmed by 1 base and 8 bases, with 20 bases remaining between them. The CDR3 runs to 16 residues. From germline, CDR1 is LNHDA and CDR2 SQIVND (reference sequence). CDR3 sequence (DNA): TGTGCCAGTAGTATAGGGCTTTTTGGACAGCAGCCAGGCTACACCTTC. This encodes CASSIGLFGQQPGYTF.

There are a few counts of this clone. The CDR3 nucleotides are TGTGCCAGCAGCTTGGTTCAGGGGGCTTGGGAAAAACTGTTTTTT. This gives the protein CASSLVQGAWEKLFF. The rearrangement uses TRBV5-4 and TRBJ1-4; 8 bases fit TRBD1. Germline CDR1 SGHNT, CDR2 YYREEE (reference sequence). V lost 0 bases to trimming and J lost 8 bases; unmatched junction nucleotides: 6. The CDR3 loop spans 15 amino acids.

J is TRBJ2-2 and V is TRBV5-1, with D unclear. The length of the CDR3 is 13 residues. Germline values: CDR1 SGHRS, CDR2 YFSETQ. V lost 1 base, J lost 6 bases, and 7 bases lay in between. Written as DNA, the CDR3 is TGCGCCAGCAGCTTGTCATACTCCGGGGAGCTGTTTTTT. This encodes CASSLSYSGELFF.

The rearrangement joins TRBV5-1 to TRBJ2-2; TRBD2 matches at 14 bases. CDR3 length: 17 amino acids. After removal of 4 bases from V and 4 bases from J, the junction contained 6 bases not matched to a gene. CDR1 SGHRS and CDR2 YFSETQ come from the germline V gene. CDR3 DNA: TGCGCCAGCAGCCCGGGACTAGCGGGAGAGCTCACCGGGGAGCTGTTTTTT. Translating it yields CASSPGLAGELTGELFF.